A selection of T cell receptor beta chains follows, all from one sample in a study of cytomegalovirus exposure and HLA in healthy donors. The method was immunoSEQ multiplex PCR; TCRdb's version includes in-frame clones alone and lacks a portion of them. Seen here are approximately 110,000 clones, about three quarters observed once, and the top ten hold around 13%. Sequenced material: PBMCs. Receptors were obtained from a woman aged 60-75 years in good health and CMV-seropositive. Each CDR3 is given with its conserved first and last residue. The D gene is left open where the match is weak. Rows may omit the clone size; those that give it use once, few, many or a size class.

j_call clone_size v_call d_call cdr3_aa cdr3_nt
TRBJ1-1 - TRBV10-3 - CAITDRPSGNTEAFF TGTGCCATTACCGATCGCCCGAGTGGGAACACTGAAGCTTTCTTT
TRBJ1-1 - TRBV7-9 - CASSPPNSLNTEAFF TGTGCCAGCAGCCCCCCGAACAGCTTGAACACTGAAGCTTTCTTT
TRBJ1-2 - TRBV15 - CATSRGGDNYGYTF TGTGCCACCAGCAGAGGCGGAGATAACTATGGCTACACCTTC
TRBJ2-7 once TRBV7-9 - CASSLGPQGGYEQYF TGTGCCAGCAGCTTAGGCCCCCAGGGAGGCTACGAGCAGTACTTC
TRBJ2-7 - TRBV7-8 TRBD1 CASSLGQGTYEQYF TGTGCCAGCAGCTTGGGACAGGGGACCTACGAGCAGTACTTC
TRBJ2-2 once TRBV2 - CASSARTSRNTGELFF TGTGCCAGCAGCGCCAGGACATCCCGGAACACCGGGGAGCTGTTTTTT
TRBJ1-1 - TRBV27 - CASFLILTGRGTEAFF TGTGCCAGCTTCCTTATTTTGACAGGTCGGGGCACTGAAGCTTTCTTT
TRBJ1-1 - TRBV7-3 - CASSTSGGNTEAFF TGTGCCAGCAGCACTAGCGGGGGGAACACTGAAGCTTTCTTT
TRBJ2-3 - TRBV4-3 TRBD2 CASSQVAGGRTDAQYF TGCGCCAGCAGCCAGGTAGCGGGGGGCCGCACAGATGCGCAGTATTTT
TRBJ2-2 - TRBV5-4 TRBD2 CASSGTGTSVNTGELFF TGTGCCAGCAGCGGAACCGGGACTAGCGTGAACACCGGGGAGCTGTTTTTT
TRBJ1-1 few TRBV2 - CASSEAEGGTEAFF TGTGCCAGCAGTGAAGCGGAGGGAGGGACTGAAGCTTTCTTT
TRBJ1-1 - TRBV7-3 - CASKGVGTEAFF TGTGCCAGCAAGGGGGTGGGGACTGAAGCTTTCTTT
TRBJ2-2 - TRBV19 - CASADGGLDTGELFF TGTGCCAGTGCCGACGGGGGGCTGGACACCGGGGAGCTGTTTTTT
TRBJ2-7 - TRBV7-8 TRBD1 CASSLAPQGHSYEQYF TGTGCCAGCAGCTTAGCGCCACAGGGGCACTCCTACGAGCAGTACTTC
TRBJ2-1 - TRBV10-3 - CAISSTLIEQFF TGTGCCATCAGTTCTACCTTAATAGAGCAGTTCTTC
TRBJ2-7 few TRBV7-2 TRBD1 CASSPRTGTGYEQYF TGTGCCAGCAGCCCAAGGACCGGGACAGGATACGAGCAGTACTTC
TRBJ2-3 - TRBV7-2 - CASSLLAGQVGDTQYF TGTGCCAGCAGCTTATTGGCAGGGCAAGTGGGAGATACGCAGTATTTT
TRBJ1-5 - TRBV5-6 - CASSWRGGGGQPQHF TGTGCCAGCAGCTGGAGAGGGGGGGGCGGTCAGCCCCAGCATTTT
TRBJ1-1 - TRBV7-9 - CASSPPILMNTEAFF TGTGCCAGCAGCCCGCCGATACTTATGAACACTGAAGCTTTCTTT
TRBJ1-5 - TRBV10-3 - CAISESTGRPQHF TGTGCCATCAGTGAGTCTACTGGGCGGCCCCAGCATTTT
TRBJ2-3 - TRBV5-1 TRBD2 CASSTLGTTSDTQYF TGCGCCAGCAGCACTCTTGGGACTACTTCAGATACGCAGTATTTT
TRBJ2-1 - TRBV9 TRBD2 CASSVRDYYNEQFF TGTGCCAGCAGCGTCCGGGACTACTACAATGAGCAGTTCTTC
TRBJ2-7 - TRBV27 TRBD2 CASSLSRGLAGGSYEQYF TGTGCCAGCAGTTTATCCCGGGGACTAGCGGGAGGAAGCTACGAGCAGTACTTC
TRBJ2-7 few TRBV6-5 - CASSYSDPSSDEQYF TGTGCCAGCAGTTACTCTGACCCTTCGAGCGACGAGCAGTACTTC
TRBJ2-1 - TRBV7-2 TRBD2 CASSPGLAGPTEQFF TGTGCCAGCAGCCCGGGGCTAGCGGGACCCACTGAGCAGTTCTTC
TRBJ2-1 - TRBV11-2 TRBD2 CASSRAGGGLSNEQFF TGTGCCAGCAGCCGAGCGGGGGGGGGCTTATCGAATGAGCAGTTCTTC
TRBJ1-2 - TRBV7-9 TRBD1 CASSLVRTGYYGYTF TGTGCCAGCAGCTTAGTTAGGACAGGGTACTATGGCTACACCTTC
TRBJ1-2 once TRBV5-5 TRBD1 CASSFSSGQGAFYGYTF TGTGCCAGCAGCTTTTCATCCGGACAGGGGGCTTTCTATGGCTACACCTTC
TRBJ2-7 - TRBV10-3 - CAIRGFNAGSYEQYF TGTGCCATCAGGGGATTCAACGCAGGGTCCTACGAGCAGTACTTC